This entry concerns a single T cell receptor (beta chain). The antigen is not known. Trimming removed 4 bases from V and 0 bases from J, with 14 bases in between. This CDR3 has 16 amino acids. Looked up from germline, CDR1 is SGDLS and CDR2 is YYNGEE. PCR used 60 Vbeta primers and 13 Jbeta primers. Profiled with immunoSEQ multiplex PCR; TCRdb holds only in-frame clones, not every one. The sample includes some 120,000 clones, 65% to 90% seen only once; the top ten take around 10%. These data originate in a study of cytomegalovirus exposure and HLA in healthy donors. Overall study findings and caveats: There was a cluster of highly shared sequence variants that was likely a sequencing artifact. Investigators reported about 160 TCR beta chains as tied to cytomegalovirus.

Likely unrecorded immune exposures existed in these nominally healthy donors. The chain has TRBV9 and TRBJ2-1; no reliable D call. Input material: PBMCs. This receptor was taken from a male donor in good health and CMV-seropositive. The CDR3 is CASSPALPGSYNEQFF. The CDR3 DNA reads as TGTGCCAGCAGCCCAGCCCTGCCGGGCTCCTACAATGAGCAGTTCTTC.